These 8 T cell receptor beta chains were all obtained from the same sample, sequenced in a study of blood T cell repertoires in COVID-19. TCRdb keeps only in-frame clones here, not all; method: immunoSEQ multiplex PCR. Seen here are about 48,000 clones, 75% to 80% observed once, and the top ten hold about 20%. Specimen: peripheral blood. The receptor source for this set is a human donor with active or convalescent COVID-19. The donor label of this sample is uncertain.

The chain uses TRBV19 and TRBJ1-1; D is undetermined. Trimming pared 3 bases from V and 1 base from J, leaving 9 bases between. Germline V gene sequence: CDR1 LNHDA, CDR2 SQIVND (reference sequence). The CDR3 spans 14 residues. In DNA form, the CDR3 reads TGTGCCAGTAGTATGGAGACCAAGAACACTGAAGCTTTCTTT. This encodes CASSMETKNTEAFF.

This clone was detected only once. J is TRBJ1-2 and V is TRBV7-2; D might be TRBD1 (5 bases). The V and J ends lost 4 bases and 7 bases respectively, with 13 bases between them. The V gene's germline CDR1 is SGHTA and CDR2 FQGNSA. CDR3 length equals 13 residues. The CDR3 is CASSSQGVSGYTF. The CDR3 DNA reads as TGTGCCAGCAGCTCCCAAGGGGTTAGTGGCTACACCTTC.

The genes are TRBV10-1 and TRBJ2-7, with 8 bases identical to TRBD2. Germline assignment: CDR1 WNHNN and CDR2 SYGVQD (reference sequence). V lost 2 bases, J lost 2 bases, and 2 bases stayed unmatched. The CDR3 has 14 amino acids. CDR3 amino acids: CASSEASGPYEQYF. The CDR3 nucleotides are TGCGCCAGCAGTGAGGCTAGCGGGCCCTACGAGCAGTACTTC.

The CDR3 DNA is TGTGCCAGCAGTGAGCCCCGGACAGGGGTTGACTATGGCTACACCTTC. Its translation: CASSEPRTGVDYGYTF. J is TRBJ1-2 and V is TRBV6-1, with 9 nucleotides matching TRBD1. CDR1 and CDR2 from the germline V gene are MNHNS and SASEGT. V was pared by 3 bases and J by 3 bases, with 8 bases of the junction left unmatched. There are 16 residues in the CDR3.

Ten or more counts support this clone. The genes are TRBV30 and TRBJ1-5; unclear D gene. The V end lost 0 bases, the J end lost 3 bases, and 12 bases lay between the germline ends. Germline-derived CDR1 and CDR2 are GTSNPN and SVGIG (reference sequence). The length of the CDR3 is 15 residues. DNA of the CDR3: TGTGCCTGGAGTGTGATGTCAGGCGTCAATCAGCCCCAGCATTTT. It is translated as CAWSVMSGVNQPQHF. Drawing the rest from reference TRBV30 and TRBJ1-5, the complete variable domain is SQTIHQWPATLVQPVGSPLSLECTVEGTSNPNLYWYRQAAGRGLQLLFYSVGIGQISSEVPQNLSASRPQDRQFILSSKKLLLSDSGFYLCAWSVMSGVNQPQHFGDGTRLSIL.

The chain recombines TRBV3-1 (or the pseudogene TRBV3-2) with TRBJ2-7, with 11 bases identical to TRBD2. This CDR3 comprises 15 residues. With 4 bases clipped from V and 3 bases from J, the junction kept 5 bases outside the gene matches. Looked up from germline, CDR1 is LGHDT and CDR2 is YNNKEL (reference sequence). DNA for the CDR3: TGTGCCAGCAGCCTTAGCGGGAGGGCCATCTACGAGCAGTACTTC. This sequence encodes CASSLSGRAIYEQYF.

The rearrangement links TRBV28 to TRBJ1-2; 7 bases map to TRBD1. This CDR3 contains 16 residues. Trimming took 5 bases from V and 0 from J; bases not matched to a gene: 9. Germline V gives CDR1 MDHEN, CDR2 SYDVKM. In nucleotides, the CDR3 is TGTGCCAGCAGTCCACTGGCAGGGGGTCCTAACTATGGCTACACCTTC. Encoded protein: CASSPLAGGPNYGYTF.

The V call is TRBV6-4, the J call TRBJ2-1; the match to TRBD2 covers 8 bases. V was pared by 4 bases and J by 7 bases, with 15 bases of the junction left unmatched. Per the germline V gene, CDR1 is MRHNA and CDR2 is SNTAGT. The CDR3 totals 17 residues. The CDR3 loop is CASSAAFGVAGNNEQFF. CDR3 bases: TGTGCCAGCAGTGCCGCTTTCGGGGTAGCGGGGAATAATGAGCAGTTCTTC.